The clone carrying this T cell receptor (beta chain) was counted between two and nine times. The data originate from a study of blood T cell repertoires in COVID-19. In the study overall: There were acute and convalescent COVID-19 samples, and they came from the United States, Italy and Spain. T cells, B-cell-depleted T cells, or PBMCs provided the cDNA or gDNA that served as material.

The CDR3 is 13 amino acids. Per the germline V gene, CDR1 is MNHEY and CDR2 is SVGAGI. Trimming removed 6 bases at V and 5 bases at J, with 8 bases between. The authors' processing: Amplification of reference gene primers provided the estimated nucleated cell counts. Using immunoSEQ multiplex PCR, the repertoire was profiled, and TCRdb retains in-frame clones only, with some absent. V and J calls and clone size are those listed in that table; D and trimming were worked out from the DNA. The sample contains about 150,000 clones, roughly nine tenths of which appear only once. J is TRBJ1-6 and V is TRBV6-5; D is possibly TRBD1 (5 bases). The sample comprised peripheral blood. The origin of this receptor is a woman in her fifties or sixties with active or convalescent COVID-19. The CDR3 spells CASRPRDNSPLHF. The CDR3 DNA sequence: TGTGCCAGCAGACCCAGGGATAATTCACCCCTCCACTTT.